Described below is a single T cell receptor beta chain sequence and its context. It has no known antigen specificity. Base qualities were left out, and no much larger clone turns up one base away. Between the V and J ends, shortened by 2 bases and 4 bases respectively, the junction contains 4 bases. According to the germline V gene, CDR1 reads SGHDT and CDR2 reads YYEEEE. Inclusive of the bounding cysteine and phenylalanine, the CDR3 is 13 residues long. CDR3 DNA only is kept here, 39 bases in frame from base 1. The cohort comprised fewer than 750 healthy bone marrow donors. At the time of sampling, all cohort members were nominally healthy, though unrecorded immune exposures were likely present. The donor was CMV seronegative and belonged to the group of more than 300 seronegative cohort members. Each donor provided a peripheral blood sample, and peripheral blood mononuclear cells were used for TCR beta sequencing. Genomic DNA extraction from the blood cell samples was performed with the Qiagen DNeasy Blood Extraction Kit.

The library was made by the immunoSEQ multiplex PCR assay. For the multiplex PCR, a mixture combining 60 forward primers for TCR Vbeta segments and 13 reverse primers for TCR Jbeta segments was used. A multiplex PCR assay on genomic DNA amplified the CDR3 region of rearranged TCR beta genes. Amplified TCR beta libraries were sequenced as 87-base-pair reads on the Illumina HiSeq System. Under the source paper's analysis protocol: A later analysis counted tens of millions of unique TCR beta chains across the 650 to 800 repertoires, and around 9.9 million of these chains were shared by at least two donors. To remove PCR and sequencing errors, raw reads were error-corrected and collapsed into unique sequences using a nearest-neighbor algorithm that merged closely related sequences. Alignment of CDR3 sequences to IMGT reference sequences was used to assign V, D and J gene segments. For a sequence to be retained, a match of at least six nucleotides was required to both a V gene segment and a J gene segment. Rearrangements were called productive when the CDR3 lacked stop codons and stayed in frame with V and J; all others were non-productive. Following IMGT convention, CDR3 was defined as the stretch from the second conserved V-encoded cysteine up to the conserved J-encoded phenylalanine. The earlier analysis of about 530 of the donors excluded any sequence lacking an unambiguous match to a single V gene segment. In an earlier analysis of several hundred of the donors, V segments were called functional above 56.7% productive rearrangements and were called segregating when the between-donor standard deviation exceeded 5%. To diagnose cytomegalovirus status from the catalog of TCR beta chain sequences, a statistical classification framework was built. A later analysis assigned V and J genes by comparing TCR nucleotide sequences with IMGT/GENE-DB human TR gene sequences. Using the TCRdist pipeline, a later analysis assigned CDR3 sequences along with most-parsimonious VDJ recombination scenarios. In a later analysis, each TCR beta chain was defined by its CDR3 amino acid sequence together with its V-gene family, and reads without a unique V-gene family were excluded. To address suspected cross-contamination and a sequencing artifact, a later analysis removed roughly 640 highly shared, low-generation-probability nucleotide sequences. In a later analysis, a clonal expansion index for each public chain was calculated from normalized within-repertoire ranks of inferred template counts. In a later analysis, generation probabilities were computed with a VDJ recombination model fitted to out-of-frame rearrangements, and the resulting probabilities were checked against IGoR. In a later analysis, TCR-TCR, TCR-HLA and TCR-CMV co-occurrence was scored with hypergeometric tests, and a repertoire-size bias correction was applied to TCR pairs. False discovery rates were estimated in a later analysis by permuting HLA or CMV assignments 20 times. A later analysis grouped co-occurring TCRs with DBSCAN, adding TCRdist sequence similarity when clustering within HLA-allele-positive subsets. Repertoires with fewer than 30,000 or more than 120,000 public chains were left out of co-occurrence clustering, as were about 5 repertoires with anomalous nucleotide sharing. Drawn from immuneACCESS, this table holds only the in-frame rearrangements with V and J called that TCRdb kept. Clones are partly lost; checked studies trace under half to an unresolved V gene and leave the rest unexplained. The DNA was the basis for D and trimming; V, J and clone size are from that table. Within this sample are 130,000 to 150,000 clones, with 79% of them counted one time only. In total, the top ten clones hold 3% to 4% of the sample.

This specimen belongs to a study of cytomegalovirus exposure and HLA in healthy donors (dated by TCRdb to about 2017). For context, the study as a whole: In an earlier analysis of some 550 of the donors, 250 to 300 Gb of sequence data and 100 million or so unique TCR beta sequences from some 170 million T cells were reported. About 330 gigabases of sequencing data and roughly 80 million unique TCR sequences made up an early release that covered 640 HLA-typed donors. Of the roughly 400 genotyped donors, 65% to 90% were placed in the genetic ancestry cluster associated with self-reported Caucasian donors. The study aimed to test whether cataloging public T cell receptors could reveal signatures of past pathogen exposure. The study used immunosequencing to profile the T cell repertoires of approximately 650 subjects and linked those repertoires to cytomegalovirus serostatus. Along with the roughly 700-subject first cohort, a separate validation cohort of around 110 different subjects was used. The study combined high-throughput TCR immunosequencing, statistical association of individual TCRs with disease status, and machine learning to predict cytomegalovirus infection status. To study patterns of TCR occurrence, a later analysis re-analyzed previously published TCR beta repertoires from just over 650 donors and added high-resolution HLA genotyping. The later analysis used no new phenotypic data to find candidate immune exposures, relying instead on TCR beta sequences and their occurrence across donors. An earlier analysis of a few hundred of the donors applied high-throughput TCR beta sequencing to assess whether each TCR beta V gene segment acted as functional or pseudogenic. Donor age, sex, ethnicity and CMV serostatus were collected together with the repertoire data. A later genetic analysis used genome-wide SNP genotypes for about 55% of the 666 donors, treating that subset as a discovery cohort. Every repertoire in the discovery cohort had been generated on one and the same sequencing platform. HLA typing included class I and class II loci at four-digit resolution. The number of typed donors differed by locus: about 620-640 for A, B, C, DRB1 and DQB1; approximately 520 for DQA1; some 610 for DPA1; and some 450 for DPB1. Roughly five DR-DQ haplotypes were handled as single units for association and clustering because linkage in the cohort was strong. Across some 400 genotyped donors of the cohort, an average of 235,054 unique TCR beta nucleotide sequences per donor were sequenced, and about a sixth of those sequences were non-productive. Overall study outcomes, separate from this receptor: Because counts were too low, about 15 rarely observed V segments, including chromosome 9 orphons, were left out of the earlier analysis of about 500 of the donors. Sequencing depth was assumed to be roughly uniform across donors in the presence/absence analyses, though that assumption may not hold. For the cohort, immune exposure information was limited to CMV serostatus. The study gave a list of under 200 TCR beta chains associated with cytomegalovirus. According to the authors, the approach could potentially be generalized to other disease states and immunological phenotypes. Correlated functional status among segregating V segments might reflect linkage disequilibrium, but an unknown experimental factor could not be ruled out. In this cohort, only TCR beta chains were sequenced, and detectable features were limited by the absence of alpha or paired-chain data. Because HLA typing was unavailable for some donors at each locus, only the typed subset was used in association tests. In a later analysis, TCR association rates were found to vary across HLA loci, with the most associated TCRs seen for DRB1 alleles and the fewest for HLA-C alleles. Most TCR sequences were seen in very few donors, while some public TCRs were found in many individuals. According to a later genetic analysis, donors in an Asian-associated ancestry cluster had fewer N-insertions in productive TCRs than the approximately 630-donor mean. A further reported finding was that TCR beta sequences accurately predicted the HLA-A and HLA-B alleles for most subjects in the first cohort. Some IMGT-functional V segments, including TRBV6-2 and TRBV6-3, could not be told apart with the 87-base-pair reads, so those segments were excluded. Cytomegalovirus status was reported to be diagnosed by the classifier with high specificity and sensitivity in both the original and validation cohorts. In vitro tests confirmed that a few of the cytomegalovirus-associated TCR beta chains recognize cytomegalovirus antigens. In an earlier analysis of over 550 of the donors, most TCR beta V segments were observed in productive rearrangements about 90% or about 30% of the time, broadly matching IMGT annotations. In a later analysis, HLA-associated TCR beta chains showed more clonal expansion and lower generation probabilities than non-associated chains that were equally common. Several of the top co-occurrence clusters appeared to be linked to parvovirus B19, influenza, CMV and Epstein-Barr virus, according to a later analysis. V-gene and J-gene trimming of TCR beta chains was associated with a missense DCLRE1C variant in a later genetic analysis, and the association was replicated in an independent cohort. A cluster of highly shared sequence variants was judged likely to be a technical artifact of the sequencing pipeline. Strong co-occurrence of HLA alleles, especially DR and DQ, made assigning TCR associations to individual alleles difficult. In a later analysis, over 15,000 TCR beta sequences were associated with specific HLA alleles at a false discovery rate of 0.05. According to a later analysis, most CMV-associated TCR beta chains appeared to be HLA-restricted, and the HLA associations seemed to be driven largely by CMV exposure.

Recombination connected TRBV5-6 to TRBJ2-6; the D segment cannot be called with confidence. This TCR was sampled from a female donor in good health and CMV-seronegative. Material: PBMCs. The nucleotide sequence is TGTGCCAGCAGCTTCTCCGGGGCCAACGTCCTGACTTTC. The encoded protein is CASSFSGANVLTF.